Below, 5 T cell receptor beta chains from the same sample are listed, as sequenced in a study of cytomegalovirus exposure and HLA in healthy donors. Amplification used 60 Vbeta primers and 13 Jbeta primers. Generated by immunoSEQ multiplex PCR, the TCRdb table keeps only in-frame clones and is missing some. The sample records approximately 93,000 clones, around three fifths being singletons. Sample: PBMCs. Every receptor here comes from a boy younger than 18 in good health and CMV-seropositive.

Only a few counts were recorded for this clone. This sequence joins TRBV5-5 and TRBJ2-7; TRBD1 aligns across 7 bases. J lost 6 bases, V lost 3 bases, and 6 bases had no gene match. The CDR3 runs 13 residues. Germline V gives CDR1 SGHKS, CDR2 YYEKEE (reference sequence). The CDR3 here is CASSSGQIGEQYF. CDR3 nucleotides: TGTGCCAGCAGCTCGGGACAGATTGGCGAGCAGTACTTC.

There are a few counts of this clone. This chain joins TRBV5-6 and TRBJ1-5; a weak D match, TRBD1 (6 bases). This CDR3 spans 12 amino acids. Germline lookup yields CDR1 SGHDT and CDR2 YYEEEE. V shed 4 bases and J shed 7 bases, with 9 bases lying between them. The CDR3 coding sequence is TGTGCCAGCAGCCTACAGGGCCAGCCCCAGCATTTT. It encodes CASSLQGQPQHF.

This clone was picked up a small number of times. This chain connects TRBV29-1 to TRBJ2-2, with TRBD1 identical over 9 bases. Germline assignment: CDR1 SQVTM and CDR2 ANQGSEA. The CDR3 runs 14 residues. The ends lost 3 bases at V and 3 bases at J; junction bases unmatched: 2. The CDR3 region is CSVDGQGYTGELFF. The CDR3 DNA reads as TGCAGCGTTGACGGACAGGGGTACACCGGGGAGCTGTTTTTT.

The rearrangement joins TRBV10-1 to TRBJ1-5; D gene ambiguous. The V gene's germline CDR1 is WNHNN and CDR2 SYGVQD (reference sequence). The CDR3 extends over 15 amino acids. V was trimmed by 0 bases and J by 0 bases, leaving 6 bases between them. The CDR3 region has the DNA TGCGCCAGCAGTGAGTCGGCTCTTAGCAATCAGCCCCAGCATTTT. Translating it yields CASSESALSNQPQHF.

The rearrangement uses TRBV6-6 and TRBJ2-1; D may be TRBD2 (5 bases). This CDR3 has 11 residues. Germline lookup yields CDR1 MNHNY and CDR2 SVGAGI (reference sequence). V lost 11 bases to trimming and J lost 8 bases, with 13 bases between them. CDR3 residues: CAAGSGYEQFF. DNA for the CDR3: TGTGCCGCGGGTTCTGGCTATGAGCAGTTCTTC.